This T cell receptor (beta chain) was captured by sequencing in a study of cytomegalovirus exposure and HLA in healthy donors. The PCR employed 60 Vbeta primers together with 13 Jbeta primers. Assay: immunoSEQ multiplex PCR; the TCRdb copy retains only in-frame clones and omits some. Among around 140,000 clones listed, about 77% were seen once. With respect to this clone: One end of the junction fails to match germline, which may point to a read error.

Germline V gene lookup returns CDR1 SSHAT and CDR2 FNYEAQ (reference sequence). The CDR3 is made up of 14 amino acids. The sequence was collected from a woman in her thirties or forties in good health and CMV-seronegative. The source material was PBMCs. V usage is TRBV7-7 and J usage is TRBJ2-2; D is unclear. CDR3 in DNA: TGTGCTAGCAGCTTAGAACTGATCACCGGGGAGCTGTTTTTT. It codes for CASSLELITGELFF.